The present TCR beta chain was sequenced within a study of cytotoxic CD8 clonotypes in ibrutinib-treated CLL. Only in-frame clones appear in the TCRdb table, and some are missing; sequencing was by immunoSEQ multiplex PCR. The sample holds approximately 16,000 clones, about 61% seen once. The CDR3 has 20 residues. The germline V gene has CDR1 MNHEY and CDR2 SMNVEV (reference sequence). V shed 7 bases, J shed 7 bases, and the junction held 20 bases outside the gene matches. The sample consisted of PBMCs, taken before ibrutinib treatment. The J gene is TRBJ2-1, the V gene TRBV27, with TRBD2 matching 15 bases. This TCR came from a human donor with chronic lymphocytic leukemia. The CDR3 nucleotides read TGTGCCAGCACTGCCCGCACAGCGCGGACTAGCGGGAGGGTTGCGAATGAGCAGTTCTTC. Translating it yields CASTARTARTSGRVANEQFF.